This passage covers 21 T cell receptor beta chains from one sample sequenced in a study of cytomegalovirus exposure and HLA in healthy donors (dated by TCRdb to 2015 to 2018). Libraries were prepared through the immunoSEQ multiplex PCR assay. Not all clones reach the TCRdb copy of this immuneACCESS table, which keeps in-frame sequences only. Checked studies attribute under half of the gap to unresolved V genes and leave the rest unexplained. Within this sample are approximately 220,000 clones, with about nine tenths of them counted one time only. Roughly 1% of the sample is held by the ten biggest clonotypes. Sample: PBMCs. The receptors were sampled from a woman aged 18 to 35 in good health and CMV-seronegative.

The rearrangement links TRBV19 to TRBJ2-1; TRBD2 matches at 11 bases. With 5 bases clipped from V and 5 bases from J, the junction kept 11 bases outside the gene matches. CDR1 LNHDA and CDR2 SQIVND come from the germline V gene (reference sequence). The CDR3 consists of 17 residues. The CDR3 sequence: CASSRLTSGAINNEQFF. In nucleotides, the CDR3 is TGTGCCAGTAGTCGGTTGACTAGCGGGGCCATAAACAATGAGCAGTTCTTC.

This clone occurred a few times. V and J are TRBV6-1 and TRBJ2-7, with TRBD2 as a possible D gene (6 bases). CDR3 size: 15 residues. From germline, CDR1 is MNHNS and CDR2 SASEGT. V shed 3 bases and J shed 4 bases, with 16 bases lying between them. This CDR3 reads CASSESSSGGYEQYF. CDR3 sequence (DNA): TGTGCCAGCAGTGAGAGTTCCTCCGGGGGTTACGAGCAGTACTTC.

V gene TRBV27 combines with J gene TRBJ1-2; D gene uncertain. The CDR3 is made up of 15 amino acids. Trimming cost V 5 bases and J 3 bases, with 16 bases left between them. The germline V gene encodes CDR1 MNHEY and CDR2 SMNVEV (reference sequence). The CDR3 sequence: CASSRTVQDYYGYTF. DNA of the CDR3: TGTGCCAGCAGTCGCACGGTCCAGGACTACTATGGCTACACCTTC.

V usage is TRBV5-1 and J usage is TRBJ2-2, with D unresolved. The CDR3 sequence is 12 residues long. The V gene's germline CDR1 is SGHRS and CDR2 YFSETQ. Trimming took off 1 base at V and 8 bases at J, with 6 bases between the two ends. As DNA, the CDR3 is TGCGCCAGCAGCTTGTTCGGGGGGGAGCTGTTTTTT. This encodes CASSLFGGELFF.

The V and J genes are TRBV5-4 and TRBJ1-1; possible D gene TRBD1, 6 bases. The V gene lost 1 base and the J gene lost 1 base, with 11 bases spanning the gap. CDR3 length: 15 residues. The germline V gene has CDR1 SGHNT and CDR2 YYREEE (reference sequence). CDR3 amino acids: CASSLSGQPNTEAFF. In DNA, the CDR3 is TGTGCCAGCAGCTTGAGCGGACAGCCGAACACTGAAGCTTTCTTT.

The rearrangement uses TRBV2 and TRBJ2-6, with a tentative D call TRBD2 (5 bases). The CDR3 covers 14 residues. V lost 7 bases to trimming and J lost 4 bases, with 11 bases between them. The germline CDR1 and CDR2 sequences are SNHLY and FYNNEI. The chain's CDR3 is CASTRAPGANVLTF. CDR3 nucleotides: TGTGCCAGCACGAGGGCGCCAGGGGCCAACGTCCTGACTTTC.

This chain links TRBV27 with TRBJ2-1, with D perhaps matching TRBD1 (5 bases). The CDR3 consists of 17 residues. The V gene's germline CDR1 is MNHEY and CDR2 SMNVEV (reference sequence). V was trimmed by 4 bases and J by 6 bases, leaving 22 bases between them. CDR3 nucleotide sequence: TGTGCCAGCAGTTCGCCATTCCAGGGTAACATGGGCAATGAGCAGTTCTTC. Translation gives CASSSPFQGNMGNEQFF.

Here the CDR3 reads CASSQPGLANNEQFF. The CDR3 DNA reads TGTGCCAGCAGTCAACCGGGACTAGCGAACAATGAGCAGTTCTTC. V and J are TRBV6-5 and TRBJ2-1, with 10 bases matching TRBD2. Germline CDR1 reads MNHEY; CDR2 reads SVGAGI. CDR3 length: 15 residues. V dropped 5 bases and J dropped 5; count of bases not matched to a gene: 6.

The CDR3 DNA reads TGTGCCAGCAGCTCGTCTCCCTCCTACGAGCAGTACTTC. It encodes CASSSSPSYEQYF. The chain uses TRBV11-2 and TRBJ2-7; D gene ambiguous. The germline V and J ends were trimmed by 4 bases and 0 bases, with 7 bases remaining between them. Per the germline V gene, CDR1 is SGHAT and CDR2 is FQNNGV. There are 13 residues in the CDR3.

This sequence joins TRBV11-2 and TRBJ2-5; tentative D call: TRBD1 (6 bases). The germline V gene has CDR1 SGHAT and CDR2 FQNNGV. The CDR3 extends over 14 amino acids. Trimming took 1 base from V and 3 from J, leaving 9 bases between them. DNA for the CDR3: TGTGCCAGCAGCTTAGTAGGGGGAGAAGAGACCCAGTACTTC. Amino acid sequence: CASSLVGGEETQYF.

V gene TRBV19 combines with J gene TRBJ1-2; 11 bases match TRBD1. CDR1 is LNHDA and CDR2 is SQIVND in the germline V gene (reference sequence). This CDR3 has 17 amino acids. Germline trimming cut 3 bases from V and 5 bases from J; bases unmatched to any gene: 11. The CDR3: CASSITRTGGLLYGYTF. DNA of the CDR3: TGTGCCAGTAGTATTACACGGACAGGGGGCCTCCTGTATGGCTACACCTTC.

The J gene is TRBJ1-6, the V gene TRBV5-1, with 8 bases lining up with TRBD1. This CDR3 spans 16 amino acids. CDR1 is SGHRS and CDR2 is YFSETQ in the germline V gene. V lost 3 bases and J lost 5; bases outside the gene matches: 7. The CDR3 protein is CASSSKDRADNSPLHF. DNA of the CDR3: TGCGCCAGCAGCTCAAAGGACAGGGCCGATAATTCACCCCTCCACTTT.

The chain carries TRBV27 and TRBJ2-7, with D tentatively TRBD1 (6 bases). The CDR3 runs 13 residues. Germline CDR1 MNHEY, CDR2 SMNVEV (reference sequence). Trimming took 0 bases from V and 10 from J, leaving 13 bases between them. The CDR3 loop is CASSLSGQGGQYF. The CDR3 nucleotides read TGTGCCAGCAGTTTATCGGGACAAGGGGGTCAGTACTTC.

V and J are TRBV4-2 and TRBJ2-7, with D perhaps TRBD2 (5 bases). Trimming cost V 0 bases and J 3 bases, with 18 bases left between them. The germline V gene encodes CDR1 LGHNA and CDR2 YNFKEQ. The CDR3 is 17 residues long. The CDR3 spells CASSQDSSRGSGYEQYF. CDR3 nucleotide sequence: TGTGCCAGCAGCCAAGACAGTTCTCGGGGTTCGGGCTACGAGCAGTACTTC.

This chain connects TRBV19 to TRBJ2-1, with D perhaps matching TRBD2 (6 bases). With 5 bases removed from V and 10 bases from J, the gap between germline ends came to 12 bases. Per germline, CDR1 LNHDA and CDR2 SQIVND (reference sequence). This CDR3 has 12 amino acids. The CDR3 sequence: CASSDRLEEQFF. The CDR3 region has the DNA TGTGCCAGTAGTGACAGACTAGAAGAGCAGTTCTTC.

This sequence joins TRBV7-9 and TRBJ1-6; 9 bases match TRBD1. The germline V gene encodes CDR1 SEHNR and CDR2 FQNEAQ (reference sequence). This CDR3 has 15 residues. Trimming took 3 bases from V and 8 from J; bases not matched to a gene: 5. The CDR3 coding sequence is TGTGCCAGCAGCTTGGGACAGGGAGTACATTCACCCCTCCACTTT. Translated, it gives CASSLGQGVHSPLHF.

The chain recombines TRBV6-5 with TRBJ2-2; 14 bases are shared with TRBD2. The ends lost 7 bases at V and 5 bases at J; junction bases unmatched: 3. Germline V gene lookup returns CDR1 MNHEY and CDR2 SVGAGI. This CDR3 spans 15 amino acids. CDR3 nucleotides: TGTGCCAGCACCCGACTAGCGGGGGGGACCGGGGAGCTGTTTTTT. It translates to CASTRLAGGTGELFF.

At least ten counts were recorded for this clone. The V gene is TRBV5-4, the J gene TRBJ1-2; D not resolved. Deletions cut 0 bases from V and 8 bases from J, with 14 bases between. CDR3 length: 14 residues. Germline V CDR1 and CDR2: SGHNT, YYREEE (reference sequence). CDR3 DNA: TGTGCCAGCAGCTTGGCGGCACTCCTCGGGGGCTACACCTTC. It codes for CASSLAALLGGYTF.

This chain uses TRBV19 with TRBJ1-1, with a weak D call TRBD1 (5 bases). This CDR3 comprises 12 residues. V was trimmed by 7 bases and J by 4 bases, leaving 10 bases between them. In germline, CDR1 is LNHDA, CDR2 SQIVND (reference sequence). CDR3 DNA: TGTGCCAGTACCGCAGGGTTCACTGAAGCTTTCTTT. Encoded protein: CASTAGFTEAFF.

This clone was picked up a small number of times. The rearrangement links TRBV7-6 to TRBJ2-7, with 7 bases fitting TRBD1. The CDR3 is made up of 12 amino acids. Germline V gene data show CDR1 as SGHVS and CDR2 as FNYEAQ. Germline trimming cut 8 bases from V and 3 bases from J; bases unmatched to any gene: 4. CDR3 sequence reads: CASGTGDYEQYF. The CDR3 nucleotides are TGTGCCAGCGGAACAGGGGACTACGAGCAGTACTTC.

The V gene is TRBV7-9, the J gene TRBJ1-4; no clear D gene. Trimming took off 1 base at V and 7 bases at J, with 10 bases between the two ends. This CDR3 has 14 amino acids. Looked up from germline, CDR1 is SEHNR and CDR2 is FQNEAQ (reference sequence). The CDR3 reads CASSLDPEGEKLFF. The DNA for the CDR3 is TGTGCCAGCAGCTTAGACCCGGAGGGTGAAAAACTGTTTTTT.